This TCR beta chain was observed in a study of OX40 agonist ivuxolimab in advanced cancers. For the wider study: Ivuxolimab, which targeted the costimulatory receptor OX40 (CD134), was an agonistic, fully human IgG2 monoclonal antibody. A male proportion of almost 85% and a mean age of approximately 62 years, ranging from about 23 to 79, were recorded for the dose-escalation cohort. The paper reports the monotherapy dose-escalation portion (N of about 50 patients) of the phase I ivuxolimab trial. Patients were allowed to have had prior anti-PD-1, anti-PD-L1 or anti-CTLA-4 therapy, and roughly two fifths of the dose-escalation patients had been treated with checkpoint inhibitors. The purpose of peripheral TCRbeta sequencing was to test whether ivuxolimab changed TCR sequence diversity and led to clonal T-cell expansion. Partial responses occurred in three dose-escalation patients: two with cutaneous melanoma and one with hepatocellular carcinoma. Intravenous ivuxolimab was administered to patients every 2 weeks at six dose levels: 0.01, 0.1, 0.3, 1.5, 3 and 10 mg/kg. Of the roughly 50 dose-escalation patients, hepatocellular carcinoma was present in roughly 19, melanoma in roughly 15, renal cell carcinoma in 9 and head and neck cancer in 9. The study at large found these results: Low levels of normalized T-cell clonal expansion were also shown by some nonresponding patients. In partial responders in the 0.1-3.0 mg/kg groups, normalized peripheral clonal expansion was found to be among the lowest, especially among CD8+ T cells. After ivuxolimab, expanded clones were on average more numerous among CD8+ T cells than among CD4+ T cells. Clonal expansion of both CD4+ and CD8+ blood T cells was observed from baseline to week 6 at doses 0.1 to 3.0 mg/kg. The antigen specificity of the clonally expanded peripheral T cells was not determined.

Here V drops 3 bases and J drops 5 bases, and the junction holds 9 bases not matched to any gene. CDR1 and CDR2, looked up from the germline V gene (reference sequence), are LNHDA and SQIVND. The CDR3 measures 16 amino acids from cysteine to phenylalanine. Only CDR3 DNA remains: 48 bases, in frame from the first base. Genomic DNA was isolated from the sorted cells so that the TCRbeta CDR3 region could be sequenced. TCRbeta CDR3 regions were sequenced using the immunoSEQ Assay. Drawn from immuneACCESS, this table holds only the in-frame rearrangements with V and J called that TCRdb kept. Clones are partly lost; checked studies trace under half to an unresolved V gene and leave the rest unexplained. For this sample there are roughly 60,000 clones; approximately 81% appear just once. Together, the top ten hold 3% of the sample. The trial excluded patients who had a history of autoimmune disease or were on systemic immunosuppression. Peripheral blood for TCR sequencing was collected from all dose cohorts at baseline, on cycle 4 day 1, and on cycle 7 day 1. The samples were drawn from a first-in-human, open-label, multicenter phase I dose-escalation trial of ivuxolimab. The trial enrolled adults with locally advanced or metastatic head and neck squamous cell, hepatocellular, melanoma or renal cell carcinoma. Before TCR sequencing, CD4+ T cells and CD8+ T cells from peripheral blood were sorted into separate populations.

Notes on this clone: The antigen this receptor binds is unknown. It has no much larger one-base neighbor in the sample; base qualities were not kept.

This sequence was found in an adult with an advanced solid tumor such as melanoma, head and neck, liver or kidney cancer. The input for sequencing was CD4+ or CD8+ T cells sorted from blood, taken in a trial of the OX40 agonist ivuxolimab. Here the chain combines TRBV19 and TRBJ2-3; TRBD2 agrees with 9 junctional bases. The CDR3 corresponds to CASSIRASGERDTQYF. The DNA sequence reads TGTGCCAGTAGTATTAGGGCTAGCGGGGAGCGAGATACGCAGTATTTT.